The clone carrying this TCR beta chain has a handful of counts. This sample is part of a study of T-cell reconstitution after alpha-beta-depleted transplantation in children. Unique molecular identifiers were incorporated during preparation of the TCRbeta library. TCRdb used MiXCR to reprocess the PCR reads, holding one entry per CDR3 protein. The sample records about 600,000 distinct CDR3 sequences, under 12% being singletons. This sample comprised PBMCs from the stem cell graft donor, obtained from the stem cell graft. This TCR derives from a human donor who donated a stem cell graft to a child with acute myeloid leukemia.

CDR3 amino acids: CASSSPGTGLAGDYNEQFF. The DNA for the CDR3 is TGTGCCAGCAGTTCCCCGGGGACAGGACTAGCGGGAGACTACAATGAGCAGTTCTTC. This rearrangement joins TRBV12-3 or TRBV12-4 to TRBJ2-1; 13 bases are a match to TRBD2. V trimming: 4 bases; J trimming: 3 bases; junction bases outside the gene matches: 12. The CDR3 has 19 residues.